A selection of T cell receptor beta chains follows, all from one sample in a study of blood T cell repertoires in COVID-19. Only in-frame clones appear in the TCRdb table, and some are missing; sequencing was by immunoSEQ multiplex PCR. This sample has some 170,000 clones; around 76% occur once, and the top ten carry more than 7.5%. The sample consisted of peripheral blood. These receptors all stem from a woman between 65 and 79 years old with acute or convalescent COVID-19. Each CDR3 is given with its conserved first and last residue.

cdr3_length j_call v_call cdr3_aa
15 TRBJ2-3 TRBV7-8 CASSLRTSPTDTQYF
15 TRBJ2-1 TRBV7-9 CASSSPSGRTNEQFF
16 TRBJ2-1 TRBV5-6 CASRKLAGGPLNEQFF
17 TRBJ2-3 TRBV6-4 CASREQPGTSGTDTQYF
18 TRBJ2-7 TRBV4-3 CASSQDYTGGGPRNEQYF
14 TRBJ2-5 TRBV5-4 CASGTQGARETQYF
16 TRBJ2-7 TRBV6-2/TRBV6-3 CASSFASGGTWDEQYF
14 TRBJ1-3 TRBV7-9 CASSLDKTGNTIYF
14 TRBJ1-1 TRBV29-1 CSVDGGGTYTEAFF
15 TRBJ2-7 TRBV2 CASSLQGTGFGEQYF
17 TRBJ2-6 TRBV18 CASSPPSRGAGANVLTF
13 TRBJ1-5 TRBV6-5 CASSWDTRGPQHF
15 TRBJ1-6 TRBV6-5 CASSSRETNNSPLHF
15 TRBJ2-2 TRBV11-3 CASSFGLRNTGELFF
12 TRBJ2-7 TRBV30 CAWTGQSYEQYF
15 TRBJ1-3 TRBV19 CASSSDRNSGNTIYF
15 TRBJ1-2 TRBV7-2 CASSPSPGNLGGYTF
13 TRBJ2-1 TRBV28 CASSSGLAGEQFF
18 TRBJ2-3 TRBV5-1 CASSLAGTSGGRTDTQYF
13 TRBJ1-2 TRBV27 CASSLRVNYGYTF
12 TRBJ1-3 TRBV12-3/TRBV12-4 CANSQVGNTIYF
13 TRBJ2-7 TRBV6-1 CASSYDRTYEQYF
13 TRBJ1-1 TRBV9 CASSARDRGSAFF
15 TRBJ2-7 TRBV19 CASSISSAGSYEQYF
15 TRBJ1-5 TRBV6-1 CASSEQGSGNQPQHF
16 TRBJ2-1 TRBV5-6 CASSYLPGQVYNEQFF
13 TRBJ2-1 TRBV29-1 CSVVGGFYNEQFF
12 TRBJ1-1 TRBV2 CASRDSTTEAFF
13 TRBJ1-1 TRBV30 CARTGPLNTEAFF
15 TRBJ1-2 TRBV19 CASSTMTGFNYGYTF
14 TRBJ2-2 TRBV19 CASETRRNTGELFF
12 TRBJ2-1 TRBV7-8 CASSPTGYEQFF
14 TRBJ2-7 TRBV28 CASSLFAGSYEQYF
15 TRBJ1-3 TRBV30 CAFQTGASSGNTIYF
15 TRBJ1-5 TRBV6-5 CASSYTGQGNQPQHF
16 TRBJ2-1 TRBV28 CASSSLEGARGNEQFF